The T cell receptor (beta chain) under discussion was sequenced for a study of blood T cell repertoires in COVID-19. Study-level background: Collection of acute and convalescent COVID-19 samples took place in the United States, Italy and Spain.

V was clipped by 4 bases and J by 8 bases, with 11 bases between them. The germline CDR1 and CDR2 sequences are SEHNR and FQNEAQ (reference sequence). This CDR3 is built from 12 residues. Methods used by the authors: By means of reference gene primer amplification, nucleated cell counts were estimated. Sequenced by immunoSEQ multiplex PCR; TCRdb stores in-frame clones only, minus some. Clone size and V and J calls were adopted from that table, with D and trimming inferred from the DNA. The sample lists under 200,000 clones, approximately 84% seen once, with 12% in the top ten. Recruits, aged roughly 18 to 95 years, lived in 25 or so US areas. Cohort assignment relied on participant-reported clinical history.

The clonotype was recovered from a man aged 45 to 65 who had recovered from COVID-19. V usage is TRBV7-9 and J usage is TRBJ1-2, with D possibly TRBD1 on 6 matching bases. Sequences were obtained from PBMCs or T cells enriched from blood (not recorded which). The CDR3 protein is CASSSTGRGYTF. CDR3 in DNA: TGTGCCAGCAGCTCGACAGGCCGGGGCTACACCTTC.